This TCR beta chain came from a study of preoperative IRX-2 immunotherapy in early breast cancer. The treatment was: preoperative locoregional IRX-2 cytokine immunotherapy. Samples came from a phase Ib trial of preoperative locoregional IRX-2 cytokine immunotherapy. TCRdb's table, derived via immunoSEQ multiplex PCR, lists solely in-frame clones and lacks some. The repertoire holds over 55,000 clones, with roughly 95% as singletons. The ends were cut back, 5 bases at V and 0 bases at J, with 14 bases in the middle. CDR1 MNHEY and CDR2 SMNVEV come from the germline V gene (reference sequence). The CDR3 length is 15 residues.

The TCR sequence derives from a human donor with breast cancer. This material was acquired from a patient treated with IRX-2 immunotherapy. The chain joins TRBV27 to TRBJ2-7; D is unresolved. In DNA form, the CDR3 reads TGTGCCAGCAGTCCAAGACCCGGCAGCTCCTACGAGCAGTACTTC. Protein sequence: CASSPRPGSSYEQYF.